The 30 T cell receptor beta chains in this list originate from one sample, sequenced in a study of shared clonotypes between healthy human individuals. Only in-frame clones appear in the TCRdb table, and some are missing; sequencing was by immunoSEQ multiplex PCR. The table shows about 2.4 million clones, with roughly nine tenths occurring only once. Input material: naive CD4+ T cells sorted from blood. Specified subset: CD45RA+ positively selected. The receptors derive from a man between 18 and 35 years old in good health.

This sequence joins TRBV7-2 and TRBJ2-7; TRBD1 matches at 11 bases. The V segment lost 4 bases and the J segment 7 bases; nucleotides outside the gene matches: 9. The CDR3 consists of 15 residues. The germline V gene encodes CDR1 SGHTA and CDR2 FQGNSA. In DNA, the CDR3 is TGTGCCAGCAGCTCGGACAGGGGGCGCTGGGGGGAGCAGTACTTC. As protein: CASSSDRGRWGEQYF.

V gene TRBV6-4 combines with J gene TRBJ2-5; 11 nucleotides align to TRBD2. The CDR3 runs 15 residues. Per germline, CDR1 MRHNA and CDR2 SNTAGT. The V segment lost 4 bases and the J segment 6 bases; nucleotides outside the gene matches: 7. CDR3 sequence: CASSAIAGGLKTQYF. The CDR3 region has the DNA TGTGCCAGCAGTGCGATAGCGGGAGGGCTGAAGACCCAGTACTTC.

This chain uses TRBV5-1 with TRBJ1-1; D remains unclear. Germline V gene data show CDR1 as SGHRS and CDR2 as YFSETQ. This CDR3 has 15 residues. Trimming stripped 0 bases from V and 4 bases from J, with 13 bases between. The CDR3 region has the DNA TGCGCCAGCAGCTTGGACTCGGGGTCACCCACTGAAGCTTTCTTT. Protein: CASSLDSGSPTEAFF.

A note on this clone: Other nucleotide sequences from this sample produce the same CDR3. This chain joins TRBV5-1 and TRBJ2-3; D gene uncertain. The CDR3 runs to 14 residues. Deletions cut 4 bases from V and 0 bases from J, with 9 bases between. CDR1 and CDR2 from the germline V gene are SGHRS and YFSETQ. CDR3 region: CASSPGRSTDTQYF. In DNA, the CDR3 is TGCGCCAGCAGCCCAGGACGGAGCACAGATACGCAGTATTTT.

The chain couples TRBV5-5 to TRBJ2-1; a weak D match, TRBD1 (6 bases). Trimming stripped 3 bases from V and 6 bases from J, with 16 bases between. CDR1 is SGHKS and CDR2 is YYEKEE in the germline V gene (reference sequence). The CDR3 is 15 residues long. The CDR3 DNA reads as TGTGCCAGCAGCTCAATCGGACAGAAGAGCAATGAGCAGTTCTTC. Translating gives CASSSIGQKSNEQFF.

CDR3 amino acids: CASSLATTNEQFF. In DNA form, the CDR3 reads TGTGCCAGCAGTTTGGCCACTACGAATGAGCAGTTCTTC. The chain couples TRBV27 to TRBJ2-1; the D is unclear. Germline V gene lookup returns CDR1 MNHEY and CDR2 SMNVEV (reference sequence). The CDR3 runs 13 residues. V lost 3 bases and J 7 bases, leaving 10 bases between the germline ends.

In the case of this clone: This sample also contains other DNA sequences that code for the same CDR3. This chain connects TRBV9 to TRBJ2-7; no firm D call. V was clipped by 0 bases and J by 0 bases, with 7 bases between them. CDR1 and CDR2 (germline): SGDLS, YYNGEE. This CDR3 region has 14 residues. CDR3 nucleotide sequence: TGTGCCAGCAGCGTAGTAGGTTCCTCCTACGAGCAGTACTTC. It specifies CASSVVGSSYEQYF.

V gene TRBV5-1 combines with J gene TRBJ2-1; tentatively, D is TRBD2 (6 bases). The CDR3 consists of 14 residues. Germline V gene lookup returns CDR1 SGHRS and CDR2 YFSETQ. V lost 4 bases, J lost 4 bases, and 12 bases lay in between. Here the CDR3 reads CASSPGTLYNEQFF. Here the CDR3 DNA reads TGCGCCAGCAGCCCCGGGACTCTTTACAATGAGCAGTTCTTC. Full variable domain (remainder filled in from reference TRBV5-1 and TRBJ2-1): KAGVTQTPRYLIKTRGQQVTLSCSPISGHRSVSWYQQTPGQGLQFLFEYFSETQRNKGNFPGRFSGRQFSNSRSEMNVSTLELGDSALYLCASSPGTLYNEQFFGPGTRLTVL.

The chain links TRBV19 to TRBJ1-1, with D perhaps TRBD1 (6 bases). The CDR3 has 13 amino acids. Germline V gene lookup returns CDR1 LNHDA and CDR2 SQIVND (reference sequence). Trimming pared 7 bases from V and 7 bases from J, leaving 16 bases between. The CDR3 loop reads CASMVGGAVEAFF. CDR3 DNA: TGTGCCAGTATGGTGGGGGGGGCCGTTGAAGCTTTCTTT.

The V call is TRBV10-3, the J call TRBJ2-1, with 10 bases matching TRBD2. The J segment lost 8 bases and the V segment lost 2 bases, leaving 3 bases of the junction unmatched. The CDR3 is 14 amino acids. Looked up from germline, CDR1 is ENHRY and CDR2 is SYGVKD. Here the CDR3 DNA reads TGTGCCATCAGTGAGAGCGGGAGGGTCGATGAGCAGTTCTTC. Protein sequence: CAISESGRVDEQFF.

The chain uses TRBV2 and TRBJ2-1; no clear D. The CDR3 extends over 12 amino acids. V gave up 4 bases and J gave up 7 bases, with 8 bases separating them. Germline-derived CDR1 and CDR2 are SNHLY and FYNNEI. The CDR3 coding sequence is TGTGCCAGCAGTGTGAACAGTAATGAGCAGTTCTTC. Translating it yields CASSVNSNEQFF.

CDR3 DNA: TGTGCCTGGAGTGGGCAGGGCCCGAATTCACCCCTCCACTTT. It codes for CAWSGQGPNSPLHF. The rearrangement links TRBV30 to TRBJ1-6, with D possibly matching TRBD1 (5 bases). CDR1 and CDR2 (germline): GTSNPN, SVGIG (reference sequence). V was clipped by 1 base and J by 7 bases, with 11 bases between them. The CDR3 is 14 residues long. Full variable domain (outside the CDR3, taken from reference TRBV30 and TRBJ1-6): SQTIHQWPATLVQPVGSPLSLECTVEGTSNPNLYWYRQAAGRGLQLLFYSVGIGQISSEVPQNLSASRPQDRQFILSSKKLLLSDSGFYLCAWSGQGPNSPLHFGNGTRLTVT.

This clone was observed a single time. V usage is TRBV6-5 and J usage is TRBJ1-2; maybe TRBD1 (6 bases). Trimming shortened V by 7 bases and J by 8 bases, and 14 bases separated the two germline ends. The CDR3 sequence is 12 residues long. CDR1 and CDR2 (germline): MNHEY, SVGAGI. The CDR3 spells CASIDAGVGYTF. In DNA, the CDR3 is TGTGCCAGCATCGATGCAGGGGTCGGCTACACCTTC.

The CDR3, as DNA: TGTGCCAGCAGCCAAGATCTTTGGCCACCCGGACAGACTACCACAGATACGCAGTATTTT. As protein: CASSQDLWPPGQTTTDTQYF. The chain carries TRBV14 and TRBJ2-3, with a possible D match to TRBD1 (6 bases). The germline CDR1 and CDR2 sequences are SGHDN and FVKESK. The CDR3 is 20 residues long. Trimming cost V 0 bases and J 2 bases, with 24 bases left between them.

This chain connects TRBV12-5 to TRBJ1-4; 8 bases match TRBD1. J gave up 8 bases and V 0 bases, and 14 bases lay outside the gene matches. CDR1 and CDR2 from the germline V gene are LGHNT and FRNRAP. The CDR3 runs to 18 residues. CDR3 loop: CASGLVLELDRVAEKLFF. For the CDR3, the DNA is TGTGCTAGTGGTTTGGTATTGGAGTTGGACAGGGTGGCGGAAAAACTGTTTTTT.

On this clone: The sample carries other DNA sequences with the same CDR3. This chain joins TRBV7-2 and TRBJ2-5; no firm D call. CDR3 length: 12 amino acids. Germline CDR1 and CDR2: SGHTA and FQGNSA. Trimming removed 3 bases from V and 4 bases from J, with 6 bases in between. CDR3 residues: CASSFFRETQYF. The CDR3 bases are TGTGCCAGCAGCTTTTTCCGAGAGACCCAGTACTTC.

The chain has TRBV4-3 and TRBJ1-6; D unresolved. Trimming stripped 1 base from V and 7 bases from J, with 2 bases between. Germline CDR1 reads LGHNA; CDR2 reads YSLEER. The CDR3 runs to 12 residues. The CDR3 sequence: CASSQGNSPLHF. DNA for the CDR3: TGCGCCAGCAGCCAAGGAAATTCACCCCTCCACTTT.

On this clone itself: The identical CDR3 is also encoded by other nucleotide sequences in the sample. V gene TRBV7-3 combines with J gene TRBJ2-3; D ambiguous. The CDR3 has 14 amino acids. V was shortened by 1 base and J by 1 base, with 6 bases between the two germline ends. CDR1 is SGHTA, CDR2 FQGTGA, per germline. The CDR3, as DNA: TGTGCCAGCAGCTTAAATGGTGGCACAGATACGCAGTATTTT. This encodes CASSLNGGTDTQYF.

The V call is TRBV7-3, the J call TRBJ2-5; 8 bases are a match to TRBD1. Germline V lookup: CDR1 SGHTA, CDR2 FQGTGA. The V gene end was trimmed by 5 bases and the J gene end by 3 bases; junction bases not matched to a gene: 8. This CDR3 region has 15 residues. The chain's CDR3 is CASSLPGGLEETQYF. CDR3 nucleotides: TGTGCCAGCAGCCTTCCAGGGGGCCTGGAAGAGACCCAGTACTTC.

V usage is TRBV7-2 and J usage is TRBJ1-2; D gene uncertain. This CDR3 has 12 residues. Trimming removed 5 bases from V and 8 bases from J, with 12 bases in between. CDR1 and CDR2 from the germline V gene are SGHTA and FQGNSA. CDR3 nucleotide sequence: TGTGCCAGCAGCCTATACCCCCAGGGCTACACCTTC. Translation: CASSLYPQGYTF. Supplemented by reference TRBV7-2 and TRBJ1-2, the full variable domain reads GAGVSQSPSNKVTEKGKDVELRCDPISGHTALYWYRQSLGQGLEFLIYFQGNSAPDKSGLPSDRFSAERTGGSVSTLTIQRTQQEDSAVYLCASSLYPQGYTFGSGTRLTVV.

This chain links TRBV27 with TRBJ1-1; possibly TRBD1 for D (6 bases). This CDR3 has 16 amino acids. Trimming removed 5 bases at V and 0 bases at J, with 16 bases between. Per the germline V gene, CDR1 is MNHEY and CDR2 is SMNVEV (reference sequence). CDR3 in amino acids: CASSLYPGTMNTEAFF. CDR3 nucleotides: TGTGCCAGCAGTCTCTACCCCGGGACAATGAACACTGAAGCTTTCTTT.

This clone was found a few times. The rearrangement links TRBV30 to TRBJ1-5; possibly TRBD1 for D (5 bases). Between the trimmed V and J ends, which lost 2 bases and 1 base, there was a span of 9 bases. Germline CDR1 reads GTSNPN; CDR2 reads SVGIG (reference sequence). The CDR3 consists of 14 residues. The CDR3 reads CAWSPGVSNQPQHF. DNA of the CDR3: TGTGCCTGGAGTCCGGGGGTCAGCAATCAGCCCCAGCATTTT.

V and J are TRBV28 and TRBJ2-5; TRBD1 aligns across 9 bases. This CDR3 is 17 amino acids long. The germline V gene has CDR1 MDHEN and CDR2 SYDVKM. After removal of 5 bases from V and 5 bases from J, the junction contained 15 bases not matched to a gene. The CDR3 bases are TGTGCCAGCAGTCCGAGCCTCAACAGGGGGCGAGGGGAGACCCAGTACTTC. As protein: CASSPSLNRGRGETQYF.

The V and J genes are TRBV11-1 and TRBJ2-4; 11 bases are shared with TRBD1. The V gene's germline CDR1 is SGHAT and CDR2 FQDESV (reference sequence). CDR3 size: 16 residues. The J segment lost 7 bases and the V segment lost 5 bases, leaving 10 bases of the junction unmatched. The CDR3 is CASSRTGGAGENIQYF. Here the CDR3 DNA reads TGTGCCAGCAGCAGGACAGGGGGCGCGGGGGAGAACATTCAGTACTTC.

About this clone: This same CDR3 is encoded by further DNA sequences in the sample. The V and J genes are TRBV12-5 and TRBJ2-1; the D is unclear. The V gene's germline CDR1 is LGHNT and CDR2 FRNRAP. CDR3 length: 15 amino acids. Trimming pared 1 base from V and 0 bases from J, leaving 7 bases between. CDR3 sequence (DNA): TGTGCTAGTGGTTTGGGAGAAAGCTCCTACAATGAGCAGTTCTTC. This gives the protein CASGLGESSYNEQFF. The entire variable domain, with the rest obtained from reference TRBV12-5 and TRBJ2-1, is as follows: DARVTQTPRHKVTEMGQEVTMRCQPILGHNTVFWYRQTMMQGLELLAYFRNRAPLDDSGMPKDRFSAEMPDATLATLKIQPSEPRDSAVYFCASGLGESSYNEQFFGPGTRLTVL.

The gene calls are TRBV10-2 and TRBJ2-5; TRBD2 might be the D (6 bases). The DNA end favors TRBJ2-7, so the J call may be wrong. CDR3 size: 14 residues. Germline CDR1 and CDR2: WSHSY and SAAADI. The CDR3 nucleotides are TGCGCCATCCGGCGGGATTCTTGGGCCTACGAGCAGTACTTC. This codes for CAIRRDSWAYEQYF.

The chain couples TRBV29-1 to TRBJ1-5; perhaps TRBD1 as D (5 bases). The CDR3 runs 12 residues. V was cut by 7 bases and J by 5 bases, with 12 bases left in between. The germline CDR1 and CDR2 sequences are SQVTM and ANQGSEA. The CDR3 loop reads CSAGTEHQPQHF. CDR3 nucleotide sequence: TGCAGCGCCGGGACGGAACATCAGCCCCAGCATTTT.

This clone was counted between two and nine times. The chain employs TRBV7-9 and TRBJ1-2; 9 bases are a match to TRBD1. This CDR3 comprises 15 residues. CDR1 and CDR2 from the germline V gene are SEHNR and FQNEAQ (reference sequence). With V trimmed by 5 bases and J by 4 bases, 8 bases remained unmatched. In DNA form, the CDR3 reads TGTGCCAGCAGCATATTGGGACAGGGCTCCTATGGCTACACCTTC. Protein product: CASSILGQGSYGYTF.

This clone occurred once. This chain connects TRBV7-6 to TRBJ2-2; no clear D gene. Trimming removed 4 bases at V and 7 bases at J, with 13 bases between. This CDR3 spans 14 amino acids. The germline V gene has CDR1 SGHVS and CDR2 FNYEAQ. The CDR3 reads CASSWAEAYGELFF. CDR3 sequence (DNA): TGTGCCAGCAGCTGGGCAGAAGCTTACGGGGAGCTGTTTTTT.

The V gene is TRBV5-1, the J gene TRBJ2-2; TRBD2 might be the D (5 bases). The ends were cut back, 6 bases at V and 0 bases at J, with 12 bases in the middle. Germline V gene lookup returns CDR1 SGHRS and CDR2 YFSETQ. The CDR3 totals 15 residues. The CDR3 loop reads CASTLALSNTGELFF. Here the CDR3 DNA reads TGCGCCAGCACGCTAGCACTCTCGAACACCGGGGAGCTGTTTTTT.